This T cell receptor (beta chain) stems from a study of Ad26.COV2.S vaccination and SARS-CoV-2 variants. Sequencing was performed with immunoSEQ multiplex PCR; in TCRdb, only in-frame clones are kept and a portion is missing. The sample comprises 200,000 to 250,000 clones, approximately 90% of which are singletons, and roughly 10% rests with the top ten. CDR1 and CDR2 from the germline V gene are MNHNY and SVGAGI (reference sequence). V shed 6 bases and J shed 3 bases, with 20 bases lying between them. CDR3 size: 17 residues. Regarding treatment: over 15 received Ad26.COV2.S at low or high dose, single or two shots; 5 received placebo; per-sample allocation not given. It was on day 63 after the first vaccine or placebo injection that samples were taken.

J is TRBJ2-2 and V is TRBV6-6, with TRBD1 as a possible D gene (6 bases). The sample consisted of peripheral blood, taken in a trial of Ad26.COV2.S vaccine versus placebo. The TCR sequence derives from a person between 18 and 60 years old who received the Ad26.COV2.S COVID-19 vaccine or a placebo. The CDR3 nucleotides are TGTGCCAGCAGCCGAGCCTACTCAAGGGGGTACACCGGGGAGCTGTTTTTT. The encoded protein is CASSRAYSRGYTGELFF.